Each of the 24 T cell receptor beta chains below was sequenced from the same sample in a study of T cell clonality in common variable immunodeficiency. TCRdb's table, derived via immunoSEQ multiplex PCR, lists solely in-frame clones and lacks some. The record shows tens of thousands of clones for this sample, with no singletons present. Sequenced material: peripheral blood mononuclear cells. Source of these receptors: a person between 18 and 75 years old in good health.

This clone was seen many times. The read comes to an end 3 residues before the CDR3 does, leaving the germline J gene to fill in the end. The chain uses TRBV10-3 and TRBJ2-5, with 8 bases that match TRBD1. The CDR3 has 16 residues. J was trimmed by 1 base and V by 0 bases; bases with no gene match: 4. Germline assignment: CDR1 ENHRY and CDR2 SYGVKD. The sequenced part of the CDR3 DNA is TGTGCCATCAGTGAGTCTACAGGGGGTTTCCAAGAGACC. Amino acid sequence: CAISESTGGFQET. The entire CDR3 reads CAISESTGGFQETQYF.

This clone was seen repeatedly, ten times or more. The CDR3 goes on 3 residues after the read ends, and that part is filled in from the germline J gene. This sequence joins TRBV12-3 or TRBV12-4 and TRBJ2-3; perhaps TRBD2 as D (6 bases). The CDR3 is 13 amino acids. The ends were cut back, 6 bases at V and 7 bases at J, with 14 bases in the middle. CDR3 bases read: TGTGCCAGCAGCAGAACTAGCTTTTATACG. Translating gives CASSRTSFYT. The whole CDR3 is CASSRTSFYTQYF.

This clone has ten or more counts. The CDR3 end lies 3 residues beyond the end of the read and is filled in from the germline J gene. The V and J genes are TRBV7-3 and TRBJ2-1; 7 nucleotides line up with TRBD2. From germline, CDR1 is SGHTA and CDR2 FQGTGA. V dropped 5 bases and J dropped 2; count of bases not matched to a gene: 6. The CDR3 covers 15 residues. The DNA read from the CDR3 is TGTGCCAGCAGCCCCCAAGCGGGACCCTACAATGAG. Protein: CASSPQAGPYNE. The entire CDR3 protein reads CASSPQAGPYNEQFF.

This clone was seen many times. The CDR3 goes on 3 residues after the read ends, and that part is filled in from the germline J gene. The rearrangement joins TRBV6-2 or TRBV6-3 to TRBJ2-5, with D maybe TRBD2 (6 bases). The CDR3 consists of 16 residues. The germline V and J ends were trimmed by 7 bases and 5 bases, with 23 bases remaining between them. CDR1 MNHEY and CDR2 SVGEGT come from the germline V gene. The CDR3 sequence is CASKPSGGAGGETQYF. The CDR3 DNA, read in part, is TGTGCCAGCAAACCCTCCGGCGGGGCTGGTGGGGAGACC.

As for this clone: From the germline J gene comes the end of the CDR3, since the read stops 3 residues before it. The gene calls are TRBV18 and TRBJ1-4; no reliable D call. From germline, CDR1 is KGHSH and CDR2 LQKENI. The V end lost 6 bases, the J end lost 0 bases, and 11 bases lay between the germline ends. The CDR3 extends over 15 amino acids. The CDR3 loop is CASSRGSTTNEKLFF. CDR3 DNA, as far as it was read: TGTGCCAGCTCCCGAGGGTCAACAACTAATGAAAAA.

This clone has a count of ten or more. The CDR3 goes on 3 residues after the read ends, and that part is filled in from the germline J gene. V is TRBV5-6 and J is TRBJ1-2; D is ambiguous. The length of the CDR3 is 13 residues. Germline CDR1 and CDR2: SGHDT and YYEEEE. The germline V and J ends were trimmed by 4 bases and 4 bases, with 11 bases remaining between them. Incomplete CDR3 DNA: TGTGCCAGCAGCCGCGCGGGCACCTATGGC. Its translation: CASSRAGTYG. The CDR3 reads in full as CASSRAGTYGYTF.

This clone was detected many times. Partial CDR3 DNA: TGTGCCAGCGCCATGGGCAGGTCTGGGGCCAACGTC. Amino acids: CASAMGRSGANV. The complete CDR3 reads CASAMGRSGANVLTF. The chain is built from TRBV28 and TRBJ2-6; unclear D gene. The read terminates 3 residues ahead of where the CDR3 ends, so the germline J gene completes it. V shed 8 bases and J shed 1 base, with 12 bases lying between them. The CDR3 has 15 residues. The germline CDR1 and CDR2 sequences are MDHEN and SYDVKM.

There are many counts of this clone. The CDR3 goes on 3 residues after the read ends, and that part is filled in from the germline J gene. The J gene is TRBJ2-2, the V gene TRBV27, with TRBD1 as a possible D gene (7 bases). The CDR3 runs to 15 residues. From germline, CDR1 is MNHEY and CDR2 SMNVEV (reference sequence). Trimming removed 4 bases from V and 7 bases from J, with 16 bases in between. The sequenced CDR3 bases are TGTGCCAGCAGTTACCGACAGGGCGGGATCGGGGAG. Translation: CASSYRQGGIGE. Given in full, the CDR3 is CASSYRQGGIGELFF.

This clone was seen repeatedly, ten times or more. Sequencing ends 3 residues short of the CDR3 end; the germline J gene provides the rest. The chain links TRBV7-3 to TRBJ2-7, with 11 positions matching TRBD2. CDR3 length equals 14 residues. J gave up 6 bases and V 5 bases, and 6 bases lay outside the gene matches. Germline loops: CDR1 SGHTA, CDR2 FQGTGA. The DNA read from the CDR3 is TGTGCCAGCAGCCCCACTAGCGGGAGCGGCGAG. Its protein product is CASSPTSGSGE. The whole CDR3 sequence reads CASSPTSGSGEQYF.

This clone was counted at least ten times. CDR3 protein: CASSRQTGPGNTIYF. CDR3 DNA, as far as it was read: TGTGCCAGCAGCCGCCAGACAGGGCCTGGAAACACC. The chain employs TRBV7-6 and TRBJ1-3, with 7 nucleotides matching TRBD1. Sequencing ends 3 residues short of the CDR3 end; the germline J gene provides the rest. The CDR3 is made up of 15 amino acids. Germline values: CDR1 SGHVS, CDR2 FNYEAQ. V shed 5 bases and J 2 bases; nucleotides not matched to a gene: 6.

This clone was seen a handful of times. The read halts 3 residues ahead of the CDR3 end, with the missing end drawn from the germline J gene. The chain carries TRBV27 and TRBJ2-7, with 9 bases that match TRBD1. V gave up 6 bases and J gave up 3 bases; unmatched junction bases: 9. The CDR3 is 15 residues long. Germline V CDR1 and CDR2: MNHEY, SMNVEV (reference sequence). The chain's CDR3 is CASSRGQGNYYEQYF. The CDR3 DNA, read in part, is TGTGCCAGCAGCCGGGGACAGGGAAATTACTACGAG.

This clone was seen ten or more times. The read halts 3 residues ahead of the CDR3 end, with the missing end drawn from the germline J gene. V gene TRBV29-1 combines with J gene TRBJ1-2, with 9 bases identical to TRBD1. The CDR3 loop spans 11 amino acids. Germline V gives CDR1 SQVTM, CDR2 ANQGSEA. CDR3 loop: CSVGTGPGYTF. The CDR3 DNA, read in part, is TGCAGCGTCGGGACAGGGCCCGGC.

This clone was observed at least ten times. The missing CDR3 end, 3 residues past where the read stops, is filled in from the germline J gene. V is TRBV19 and J is TRBJ1-1; D unresolved. Trimming left V 3 bases short and J 4 bases short, with 12 bases between. The germline V gene has CDR1 LNHDA and CDR2 SQIVND (reference sequence). This CDR3 has 14 amino acids. The CDR3 spells CASSIALQATEAFF. The covered CDR3 bases are TGTGCCAGTAGTATCGCGCTCCAGGCCACTGAA.

This clone occurred many times. The read ends 3 residues shy of where the CDR3 ends; the end is completed using the germline J gene. The rearrangement joins TRBV5-1 to TRBJ2-5; a possible D gene is TRBD2 (6 bases). CDR3 length: 15 amino acids. V lost 0 bases to trimming and J lost 5 bases, with 14 bases between them. The germline CDR1 and CDR2 sequences are SGHRS and YFSETQ. The CDR3 protein is CASSLGLGTGETQYF. The sequenced CDR3 bases are TGCGCCAGCAGCTTGGGACTAGGGACGGGGGAGACC.

This clone was picked up many times. The read gets to within 3 residues of the CDR3 end, and the germline J gene fills in the rest. The chain employs TRBV5-4 and TRBJ2-7; TRBD2 agrees at 7 bases. Germline V lookup: CDR1 SGHNT, CDR2 YYREEE (reference sequence). The V segment lost 0 bases and the J segment 3 bases; nucleotides outside the gene matches: 3. The CDR3 covers 14 residues. CDR3 bases read: TGTGCCAGCAGCTTGGATCCTAGCGGCTACGAG. Translated: CASSLDPSGYE. The full CDR3 sequence reads CASSLDPSGYEQYF.

This clone was found many times. The sequence runs out 3 residues before the end of the CDR3; the remainder is reconstructed from the germline J gene. J is TRBJ2-5 and V is TRBV19; no definite D call. Germline CDR1 and CDR2: LNHDA and SQIVND (reference sequence). The CDR3 spans 12 residues. V was clipped by 7 bases and J by 2 bases, with 8 bases between them. The sequenced part of the CDR3 DNA is TGTGCCAGTAAGGCAGAGCAAGAGACC. It yields the protein CASKAEQET. The CDR3 reads in full as CASKAEQETQYF.

This clone has more than one count but fewer than ten. The CDR3 goes on 3 residues after the read ends, and that part is filled in from the germline J gene. The J gene is TRBJ1-4, the V gene TRBV2; 7 bases map to TRBD1. After removal of 1 base from V and 7 bases from J, the junction contained 15 bases not matched to a gene. This CDR3 is 18 amino acids long. Germline-derived CDR1 and CDR2 are SNHLY and FYNNEI. CDR3 DNA (partial): TGTGCCAGCAGTGAAGAAGGGGGCGCAGGGGGTGTTAGTGAAAAA. Translation: CASSEEGGAGGVSEK. The complete CDR3 protein is CASSEEGGAGGVSEKLFF.

This clone came up many times. The read comes to an end 3 residues before the CDR3 does, leaving the germline J gene to fill in the end. The chain combines TRBV7-3 with TRBJ2-5; TRBD2 is a possible D gene (5 bases). The V end lost 2 bases, the J end lost 1 base, and 11 bases lay between the germline ends. Germline V gene sequence: CDR1 SGHTA, CDR2 FQGTGA. The CDR3 extends over 15 amino acids. CDR3 loop: CASSLRAGSQETQYF. The part of the CDR3 DNA that was read is TGTGCCAGCAGCTTACGGGCGGGTTCCCAAGAGACC.

This clone was seen at least ten times. The read terminates 3 residues ahead of where the CDR3 ends, so the germline J gene completes it. The rearrangement joins TRBV4-1 to TRBJ2-7; a weak D match, TRBD2 (5 bases). V was trimmed by 0 bases and J by 0 bases, leaving 12 bases between them. Germline assignment: CDR1 MGHRA and CDR2 YSYEKL. The CDR3 totals 16 residues. CDR3 DNA, as far as it was read: TGCGCCAGCAGCCAAGAAATAGCGAGTAGCTCCTACGAG. Encoded protein: CASSQEIASSSYE. The entire CDR3 protein is CASSQEIASSSYEQYF.

This clone has ten or more counts. The read ends 3 residues before the CDR3 terminus; that terminus is restored from the germline J gene. This sequence joins TRBV5-6 and TRBJ2-1; the D gene is possibly TRBD2 (5 bases). The CDR3 spans 13 residues. Germline lookup yields CDR1 SGHDT and CDR2 YYEEEE. Trimming left V 2 bases short and J 7 bases short, with 10 bases between. The CDR3 DNA, read in part, is TGTGCCAGCAGCTTCAGAAGCGGTAATGAG. Residues: CASSFRSGNE. The whole CDR3 region reads CASSFRSGNEQFF.

This clone was observed many times. The CDR3 goes on 3 residues after the read ends, and that part is filled in from the germline J gene. The chain is built from TRBV29-1 and TRBJ1-4, with 8 bases aligning to TRBD1. This CDR3 contains 14 residues. With V trimmed by 6 bases and J by 7 bases, 10 bases remained unmatched. Germline-derived CDR1 and CDR2 are SQVTM and ANQGSEA. CDR3 loop: CSVLDPGQGEKLFF. The covered CDR3 bases are TGCAGCGTGCTGGACCCCGGACAGGGTGAAAAA.

This clone was detected only a few times. Read data end 3 residues before the CDR3 end; the end is taken from the germline J gene. This chain uses TRBV11-1 with TRBJ2-7; TRBD1 is a possible D gene (6 bases). Germline V gives CDR1 SGHAT, CDR2 FQDESV (reference sequence). The CDR3 extends over 14 amino acids. The ends were cut back, 1 base at V and 2 bases at J, with 9 bases in the middle. This CDR3 reads CASSLEGTTYEQYF. The sequenced CDR3 bases are TGTGCCAGCAGCTTAGAAGGGACAACCTACGAG.

To note about this clone: The read ends 3 residues shy of where the CDR3 ends; the end is completed using the germline J gene. This CDR3 is also generated by other DNA sequences in the sample. This chain links TRBV30 with TRBJ1-5; 8 bases are a match to TRBD1. V gave up 5 bases and J gave up 4 bases; unmatched junction bases: 4. Per germline, CDR1 GTSNPN and CDR2 SVGIG (reference sequence). The CDR3 totals 13 residues. CDR3 DNA (partial): TGTGCCTGGCGTACAGGGGGAAATCAGCCC. Translated, it gives CAWRTGGNQP. The entire CDR3 protein reads CAWRTGGNQPQHF.

This clone occurred many times. The DNA ends 3 residues before the CDR3 does, and the rest of the CDR3 is filled in from the germline J gene. This sequence joins TRBV19 and TRBJ2-7, with D possibly being TRBD2 (5 bases). Germline CDR1 and CDR2: LNHDA and SQIVND (reference sequence). CDR3 length equals 13 residues. Trimming cost V 5 bases and J 2 bases, with 10 bases left between them. The DNA read from the CDR3 is TGTGCCAGTAGTCCCCTCGGGGCCTACGAG. Translated, it gives CASSPLGAYE. The entire CDR3 is CASSPLGAYEQYF.